The rows below give T cell receptor beta chains drawn from one sample of a study of T cell changes during pregnancy in multiple sclerosis. The table came from immunoSEQ multiplex PCR; TCRdb's copy has only in-frame clones and leaves some out. The sample carries roughly 41,000 clones, 90% recorded once. The sequencing here drew on CD8+ T cells from peripheral blood mononuclear cells, taken in the third trimester of pregnancy. These receptors came from a female donor with multiple sclerosis, enrolled in a pregnancy study. CDR3s include the opening cysteine and the closing phenylalanine or tryptophan. A D gene is named only where the DNA matches it firmly. Clone size is not always given. Where it is, it says once, few, many or a class for expanded clones.

D | length | J | V | size | DNA | CDR3
TRBD1 | 17 | TRBJ1-4 | TRBV15 | . | TGTGCCACCAAACGCCACGACAGGGAGTCTACTAATGAAAAACTGTTTTTT | CATKRHDRESTNEKLFF
. | 14 | TRBJ2-1 | TRBV13 | . | TGTGCCAGCAGCCAACAGGGTCCTAACAATGAGCAGTTCTTC | CASSQQGPNNEQFF
. | 13 | TRBJ1-1 | TRBV6-1 | . | TGTGCCAGCAGTGAATTTGGCGGGTTTGAAGCTTTCTTT | CASSEFGGFEAFF
TRBD1 | 15 | TRBJ2-7 | TRBV7-9 | . | TGTGCCAGCAGCGCACGGACAGGCGCAACCTACGAGCAGTACTTC | CASSARTGATYEQYF
. | 13 | TRBJ2-3 | TRBV15 | . | TGTGCCACCAGCAGAGATTGGCCAGATACGCAGTATTTT | CATSRDWPDTQYF
TRBD1 | 12 | TRBJ1-2 | TRBV10-3 | . | TGTGCCATTACCGGGACAGGGGTTGGCTACACCTTC | CAITGTGVGYTF
. | 15 | TRBJ2-1 | TRBV9 | . | TGTGCCAGCAGCGGAACAGGGTTCTCGTACAATGAGCAGTTCTTC | CASSGTGFSYNEQFF
TRBD1 | 15 | TRBJ1-5 | TRBV6-6 | once | TGTGCCAGCAGGCGGGACAGATTTAGCAATCAGCCCCAGCATTTT | CASRRDRFSNQPQHF
. | 11 | TRBJ2-7 | TRBV20-1 | . | TGCAGTGGTTTGCGGGGATTCGAGCAGTACTTC | CSGLRGFEQYF
TRBD2 | 13 | TRBJ2-7 | TRBV4-1 | many | TGCGCCAGCAGCTACGGGACTACTTACGAGCAGTACTTC | CASSYGTTYEQYF
TRBD1 | 13 | TRBJ2-1 | TRBV29-1 | few | TGCAGCGTTGAAGGACAGGGGTTGAATGAGCAGTTCTTC | CSVEGQGLNEQFF
. | 15 | TRBJ1-2 | TRBV18 | . | TGTGCCAGCTCCCGCAGGGTGCATGACCTCTATGGCTACACCTTC | CASSRRVHDLYGYTF
TRBD1 | 14 | TRBJ2-3 | TRBV6-1 | once | TGTGCCAGCAGTCAGGGACAGGGGGCAGATACGCAGTATTTT | CASSQGQGADTQYF
TRBD1 | 13 | TRBJ1-6 | TRBV6-5 | . | TGTGCCAGCAGTGACAGGGATAATTCACCCCTCCACTTT | CASSDRDNSPLHF
. | 16 | TRBJ2-7 | TRBV27 | . | TGTGCCAGCAGTCACCAACGACCGGGAAAAGAGCACGAGCAGTACTTC | CASSHQRPGKEHEQYF
. | 14 | TRBJ1-4 | TRBV7-9 | . | TGTGCCAGCAGCTCGACTCAATCGGATGAAAAACTGTTTTTT | CASSSTQSDEKLFF
TRBD2 | 16 | TRBJ2-7 | TRBV13 | . | TGTGCCAGCAGCCGCGGGGCGGGAGGGTTCTCCTACGAGCAGTACTTC | CASSRGAGGFSYEQYF
TRBD1 | 16 | TRBJ1-4 | TRBV13 | . | TGTGCCAGCAGCCCGGGACAGGGGGCGGTTATTGAAAAACTGTTTTTT | CASSPGQGAVIEKLFF
TRBD1 | 17 | TRBJ2-2 | TRBV5-5 | . | TGTGCCAGCAGCTCACCCTCCGGGACAGGGGCCTACGGGGAGCTGTTTTTT | CASSSPSGTGAYGELFF
. | 15 | TRBJ2-7 | TRBV9 | . | TGTGCCAGCAGCGTTGGAGGACGGAGCTCCTACGAGCAGTACTTC | CASSVGGRSSYEQYF
. | 15 | TRBJ2-1 | TRBV11-2 | . | TGTGCCAGCAGCTTAGAGAGCGGGCCCTACAATGAGCAGTTCTTC | CASSLESGPYNEQFF
TRBD2 | 15 | TRBJ2-3 | TRBV9 | . | TGTGCCAGCAGCGCGACTAGCGGGGGTTGGGATACGCAGTATTTT | CASSATSGGWDTQYF
TRBD2 | 16 | TRBJ2-2 | TRBV7-6 | . | TGTGCCAGCAGCTTAGAACTAGCGGGGGGCACCGGGGAGCTGTTTTTT | CASSLELAGGTGELFF
. | 17 | TRBJ1-4 | TRBV4-1 | . | TGCGCCAGCAGCCAAGATTCGACAGAAGCAACTAATGAAAAACTGTTTTTT | CASSQDSTEATNEKLFF
. | 16 | TRBJ2-7 | TRBV7-7 | . | TGTGCTAGCAGCTTAGCACCCGGGAGTCCGGTCTCCGAGCAGTACTTC | CASSLAPGSPVSEQYF
. | 14 | TRBJ2-5 | TRBV7-3 | . | TGTGCCAGCAGCACCGGAGGCTACCAAGAGACCCAGTACTTC | CASSTGGYQETQYF
. | 13 | TRBJ1-2 | TRBV28 | . | TGTGCCAGCAACCCGGTGGAGAACTATGGCTACACCTTC | CASNPVENYGYTF
TRBD1 | 15 | TRBJ2-1 | TRBV27 | . | TGTGCCAGCAGTTCGATCGGGACAGGGGGGAATGAGCAGTTCTTC | CASSSIGTGGNEQFF
TRBD1 | 15 | TRBJ1-2 | TRBV27 | once | TGTGCCAGCAGTCATGGACAGGGGGCTAACTATGGCTACACCTTC | CASSHGQGANYGYTF
. | 11 | TRBJ2-7 | TRBV21-1 | . | TGTGCCAGCAGCACCCTTTACGAGCAGTACTTC | CASSTLYEQYF
. | 14 | TRBJ2-5 | TRBV9 | . | TGTGCCAGCAGCGTAGTAGGGGCGGGGGAGACCCAGTACTTC | CASSVVGAGETQYF
. | 12 | TRBJ2-7 | TRBV6-1 | once | TGTGCCAGCACTTCAGGTCCCTACGAGCAGTACTTC | CASTSGPYEQYF
TRBD2 | 13 | TRBJ2-1 | TRBV5-1 | once | TGCGCCAGCATGGGTAGCGGGGACAATGAGCAGTTCTTC | CASMGSGDNEQFF
TRBD1 | 15 | TRBJ2-7 | TRBV15 | . | TGTGCCACCAGCGTAAGGACAGGTGCTTTCAACGAGCAGTACTTC | CATSVRTGAFNEQYF
TRBD1 | 15 | TRBJ2-1 | TRBV5-8 | . | TGTGCCAGCAGCGTGCGACAGGGGGGTAACAATGAGCAGTTCTTC | CASSVRQGGNNEQFF
. | 13 | TRBJ1-1 | TRBV6-5 | . | TGTGCCAGCAGTTACTCTCAGGACACTGAAGCTTTCTTT | CASSYSQDTEAFF
TRBD1 | 13 | TRBJ1-4 | TRBV7-3 | . | TGTGCCAGCAGCCGCGACAGGGGCGAAAAACTGTTTTTT | CASSRDRGEKLFF
. | 14 | TRBJ2-5 | TRBV11-2 | . | TGTGCCAGCAGCTTAGGGGGCAGACAAGAGACCCAGTACTTC | CASSLGGRQETQYF
. | 14 | TRBJ1-1 | TRBV9 | . | TGTGCCAGCAGCGTAGCGAGGGGAGGGACTGAAGCTTTCTTT | CASSVARGGTEAFF
. | 15 | TRBJ1-2 | TRBV27 | . | TGTGCCAGCAGTTTATCCTCGATGGACAGCTATGGCTACACCTTC | CASSLSSMDSYGYTF
TRBD2 | 14 | TRBJ2-1 | TRBV10-3 | . | TGTGCCATCAGTGGGACTAGTAGCGTGGATGAGCGGTTCTTC | CAISGTSSVDERFF
. | 15 | TRBJ2-7 | TRBV4-3 | . | TGCGCCAGCAGCCAAGTCGGGGGTTCCATCTACGAGCAGTACTTC | CASSQVGGSIYEQYF
TRBD2 | 16 | TRBJ2-1 | TRBV27 | once | TGTGCCAGCAGGCTCGACGGGACTAGCGTCTACAATGAGCAGTTCTTC | CASRLDGTSVYNEQFF
TRBD2 | 21 | TRBJ2-2 | TRBV4-3 | . | TGCGCCAGCAGCCAAGATTTTGCCGTTTACAGCGGGGGGGCCAGGGACGGGGAGCTGTTTTTT | CASSQDFAVYSGGARDGELFF
. | 16 | TRBJ1-2 | TRBV7-9 | . | TGTGCCAGCAGCTTAGGAGAGTGGGGGGGCGCGTATGGCTACACCTTC | CASSLGEWGGAYGYTF
TRBD1 | 14 | TRBJ2-1 | TRBV30 | once | TGTGCCTGGACCCGGGACAGTTCGTCCCCAAGCCAGTTCTTC | CAWTRDSSSPSQFF
. | 15 | TRBJ2-7 | TRBV11-2 | . | TGTGCCAGCAGCCGCGGAGGGCGACAGAGCTACGAGCAGTACTTC | CASSRGGRQSYEQYF
TRBD1 | 13 | TRBJ2-7 | TRBV11-3 | . | TGTGCCAGCAGCGCCTGGGACAGTTACGAGCAGTACTTC | CASSAWDSYEQYF
TRBD1 | 16 | TRBJ1-3 | TRBV7-9 | . | TGTGCCAGCAGCACACCGTCGGACAGGGCTGGAAACACCATATATTTT | CASSTPSDRAGNTIYF
. | 14 | TRBJ1-1 | TRBV5-6 | . | TGTGCCAGCAGCACAGCCACAGGGAACACTGAAGCTTTCTTT | CASSTATGNTEAFF
TRBD1 | 15 | TRBJ2-2 | TRBV7-9 | . | TGTGCCAGCAGCTTGGGGGACAGGGAAACCGGGGAGCTGTTTTTT | CASSLGDRETGELFF